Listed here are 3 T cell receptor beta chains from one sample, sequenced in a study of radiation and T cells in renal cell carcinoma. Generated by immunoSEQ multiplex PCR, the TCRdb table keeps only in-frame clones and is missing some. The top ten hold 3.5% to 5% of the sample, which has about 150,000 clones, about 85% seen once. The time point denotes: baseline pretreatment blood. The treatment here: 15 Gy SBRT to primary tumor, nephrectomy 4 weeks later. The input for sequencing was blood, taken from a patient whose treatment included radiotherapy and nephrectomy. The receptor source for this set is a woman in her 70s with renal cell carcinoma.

In nucleotides, the CDR3 is TGTGCCAGCAGCTTCCAGGGTAGCGGGGACTACGAGCAGTACTTC. Its translation: CASSFQGSGDYEQYF. The chain employs TRBV7-2 and TRBJ2-7; 8 bases match TRBD2. Germline V lookup: CDR1 SGHTA, CDR2 FQGNSA. V shed 3 bases, J shed 3 bases, and the junction held 7 bases outside the gene matches. The CDR3 has 15 amino acids.

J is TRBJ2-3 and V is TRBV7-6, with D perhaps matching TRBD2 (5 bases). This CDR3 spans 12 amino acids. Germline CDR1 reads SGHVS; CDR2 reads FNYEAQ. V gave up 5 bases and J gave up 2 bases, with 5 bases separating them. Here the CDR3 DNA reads TGTGCCAGCAGCCGGGACACAGATACGCAGTATTTT. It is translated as CASSRDTDTQYF.

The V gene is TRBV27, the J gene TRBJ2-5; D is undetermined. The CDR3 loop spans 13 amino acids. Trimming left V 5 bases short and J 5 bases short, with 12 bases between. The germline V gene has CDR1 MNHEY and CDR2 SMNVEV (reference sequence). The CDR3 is CASSPRAGETQYF. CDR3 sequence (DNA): TGTGCCAGCAGTCCCCGGGCCGGGGAGACCCAGTACTTC.